These 26 T cell receptor beta chains were sequenced from one sample in a study of blood T cell repertoires in COVID-19. The repertoire was sequenced with immunoSEQ multiplex PCR; TCRdb's copy has only in-frame clones and lacks some. The sample lists about 62,000 clones; 76% were seen once. The sequenced sample consisted of peripheral blood. These receptor sequences come from a woman between 50 and 59 years old with active or convalescent COVID-19.

This clone was counted only a few times. This chain links TRBV6-2 or TRBV6-3 with TRBJ1-1, with a tentative D call TRBD1 (6 bases). The germline CDR1 and CDR2 sequences are MNHEY and SVGEGT. The V gene lost 4 bases and the J gene lost 3 bases, with 12 bases spanning the gap. The CDR3 has 14 residues. The CDR3: CASSSTGSYTEAFF. CDR3 sequence (DNA): TGTGCCAGCAGTTCTACAGGGTCTTACACTGAAGCTTTCTTT.

J is TRBJ1-1 and V is TRBV29-1; TRBD1 agrees at 7 bases. The CDR3 is 12 amino acids. V lost 2 bases, J lost 10 bases, and 7 bases stayed unmatched. Germline values: CDR1 SQVTM, CDR2 ANQGSEA. The DNA for the CDR3 is TGCAGCGTTGAACAGGGGGGACTTGGAGCTTTCTTT. Its protein product is CSVEQGGLGAFF. Full variable domain (outside the CDR3, taken from reference TRBV29-1 and TRBJ1-1): SAVISQKPSRDICQRGTSLTIQCQVDSQVTMMFWYRQQPGQSLTLIATANQGSEATYESGFVIDKFPISRPNLTFSTLTVSNMSPEDSSIYLCSVEQGGLGAFFGQGTRLTVV.

This clone was recorded many times. The genes are TRBV6-6 and TRBJ2-5; 12 bases line up with TRBD2. Germline V CDR1 and CDR2: MNHNY, SVGAGI (reference sequence). CDR3 size: 15 residues. The trim removed 5 bases at V and 5 bases at J, leaving 6 bases unmatched. Here the CDR3 DNA reads TGTGCCAGCAGTACGCCCCTAGCGGGAGGGGAGACCCAGTACTTC. Protein sequence: CASSTPLAGGETQYF.

Only one count was recorded for this clone. This rearrangement joins TRBV15 to TRBJ2-3; 12 bases line up with TRBD2. The germline CDR1 and CDR2 sequences are LNHNV and YYDKDF (reference sequence). This CDR3 has 16 residues. Trimming took 1 base from V and 6 from J; bases not matched to a gene: 5. CDR3 amino acids: CATSRASGRALDTQYF. The DNA of the CDR3 is TGTGCCACCAGCAGAGCTAGCGGGAGGGCCCTCGATACGCAGTATTTT.

This chain links TRBV27 with TRBJ2-3; 9 nucleotides line up with TRBD2. CDR1 is MNHEY and CDR2 is SMNVEV in the germline V gene (reference sequence). This CDR3 is 20 amino acids long. After removal of 2 bases from V and 0 bases from J, the junction contained 15 bases not matched to a gene. The chain's CDR3 is CASSLKGGRDRSISTDTQYF. The CDR3 coding sequence is TGTGCCAGCAGTTTAAAGGGCGGGAGGGACCGATCAATTAGCACAGATACGCAGTATTTT.

This clone showed up just once. The chain links TRBV7-2 to TRBJ2-5; 13 bases map to TRBD2. With V trimmed by 5 bases and J by 3 bases, 15 bases remained unmatched. The CDR3 is made up of 19 amino acids. CDR1 and CDR2 (germline): SGHTA, FQGNSA. CDR3: CASSPKTGLAGRNEETQYF. CDR3 in DNA: TGTGCCAGCAGCCCCAAAACGGGACTAGCGGGACGGAACGAAGAGACCCAGTACTTC.

This clone has a handful of counts. CDR3 nucleotide sequence: TGTGCCACCAGTGGGGCAGGGGACAATCAGCCCCAGCATTTT. Translating it yields CATSGAGDNQPQHF. The chain is built from TRBV24-1 and TRBJ1-5; maybe TRBD1 (6 bases). Trimming pared 5 bases from V and 3 bases from J, leaving 10 bases between. The germline V gene encodes CDR1 KGHDR and CDR2 SFDVKD. This CDR3 is built from 14 residues.

This clone occurred a few times. V gene TRBV6-5 combines with J gene TRBJ2-7, with D tentatively TRBD1 (5 bases). This CDR3 spans 15 amino acids. The V gene's germline CDR1 is MNHEY and CDR2 SVGAGI. V was cut by 5 bases and J by 0 bases, with 14 bases left in between. Here the CDR3 reads CASSPWGGDSYEQYF. The CDR3 DNA sequence: TGTGCCAGCAGTCCCTGGGGCGGAGACTCCTACGAGCAGTACTTC.

The chain joins TRBV6-2 or TRBV6-3 to TRBJ2-1; 8 nucleotides match TRBD2. In germline, CDR1 is MNHEY, CDR2 SVGEGT. This CDR3 has 13 residues. J was trimmed by 4 bases and V by 4 bases; bases with no gene match: 0. CDR3 nucleotide sequence: TGTGCCAGCAGTTTAGCGGGGTACAATGAGCAGTTCTTC. It is translated as CASSLAGYNEQFF.

This clone has just a few counts. This chain connects TRBV24-1 to TRBJ2-2; 8 bases are a match to TRBD2. CDR1 is KGHDR and CDR2 is SFDVKD in the germline V gene. The V and J ends lost 5 bases and 5 bases, in that order; junction bases with no gene match: 18. This CDR3 spans 19 amino acids. CDR3 in amino acids: CATSGAPRAGESDTGELFF. The DNA for the CDR3 is TGTGCCACCAGTGGGGCGCCCCGAGCGGGAGAGTCGGATACCGGGGAGCTGTTTTTT.

This clone came up once. This chain links TRBV4-1 with TRBJ2-7, with 7 bases fitting TRBD1. Germline assignment: CDR1 MGHRA and CDR2 YSYEKL. The CDR3 has 15 amino acids. V lost 3 bases, J lost 7 bases, and 12 bases stayed unmatched. The CDR3 DNA sequence: TGCGCCAGCAGCCATCAGGGGCAGGGGGTGGAGGAGCAGTACTTC. Translated: CASSHQGQGVEEQYF.

The sample holds a few counts of this clone. The chain couples TRBV6-6 to TRBJ2-5; D may be TRBD1 (6 bases). Trimming shortened V by 6 bases and J by 5 bases, and 13 bases separated the two germline ends. The CDR3 length is 13 residues. Germline CDR1 reads MNHNY; CDR2 reads SVGAGI (reference sequence). CDR3 DNA: TGTGCCAGCAGGTACGGACAGCTTGAGACCCAGTACTTC. Its protein product is CASRYGQLETQYF.

The rearrangement links TRBV5-6 to TRBJ1-3; the D gene is possibly TRBD1 (6 bases). CDR3 size: 14 residues. V was shortened by 6 bases and J by 4 bases, with 14 bases between the two germline ends. Per germline, CDR1 SGHDT and CDR2 YYEEEE. CDR3 nucleotides: TGTGCCAGCACCCGCACAGGGACCGGAAACACCATATATTTT. This codes for CASTRTGTGNTIYF.

In DNA form, the CDR3 reads TGTGCCATCAGTAGCGGGACAGGGAAGAACACCATATATTTT. This encodes CAISSGTGKNTIYF. The rearrangement uses TRBV10-3 and TRBJ1-3; 9 positions agree with TRBD1. The CDR3 loop spans 14 amino acids. V lost 5 bases to trimming and J lost 7 bases; unmatched junction nucleotides: 6. Germline V gene lookup returns CDR1 ENHRY and CDR2 SYGVKD.

The J gene is TRBJ2-3, the V gene TRBV9, with D perhaps matching TRBD1 (6 bases). The CDR3 extends over 14 amino acids. V lost 0 bases and J lost 3, with 8 bases in between. Germline lookup yields CDR1 SGDLS and CDR2 YYNGEE. CDR3 loop: CASSVEQGTDTQYF. CDR3 bases: TGTGCCAGCAGCGTAGAACAGGGTACAGATACGCAGTATTTT.

The table lists this clone with a few counts. The rearrangement uses TRBV7-3 and TRBJ1-2, with 11 bases lining up with TRBD1. J was trimmed by 6 bases and V by 6 bases; bases with no gene match: 6. Germline CDR1 SGHTA, CDR2 FQGTGA. CDR3 length equals 14 residues. DNA of the CDR3: TGTGCCAGCAGTCCAAGGGGACAGGGGGATGGCTACACCTTC. This gives the protein CASSPRGQGDGYTF.

The chain recombines TRBV13 with TRBJ2-5, with D maybe TRBD2 (5 bases). The CDR3 is 16 amino acids. Germline V gene data show CDR1 as PRHDT and CDR2 as FYEKMQ (reference sequence). The V end lost 0 bases, the J end lost 4 bases, and 15 bases lay between the germline ends. The CDR3 region has the DNA TGTGCCAGCAGCTTAGGCCCTAAGTCAGGAGGAGAGACCCAGTACTTC. Residues: CASSLGPKSGGETQYF.

The J gene is TRBJ1-6, the V gene TRBV15; TRBD1 matches at 8 bases. The CDR3 runs 16 residues. Germline CDR1 is LNHNV and CDR2 is YYDKDF (reference sequence). The trim removed 2 bases at V and 10 bases at J, leaving 10 bases unmatched. CDR3: CATSRPSRTGSSPLHF. Written as DNA, the CDR3 is TGTGCCACCAGCAGACCCTCCCGGACAGGGAGCTCACCCCTCCACTTT. Looking up the rest from reference TRBV15 and TRBJ1-6 gives the full variable domain: DAMVIQNPRYQVTQFGKPVTLSCSQTLNHNVMYWYQQKSSQAPKLLFHYYDKDFNNEADTPDNFQSRRPNTSFCFLDIRSPGLGDTAMYLCATSRPSRTGSSPLHFGNGTRLTVT.

The chain uses TRBV6-5 and TRBJ1-2, with D hard to call. The CDR3 is 13 amino acids. CDR1 is MNHEY, CDR2 SVGAGI, per germline. With 6 bases removed from V and 7 bases from J, the gap between germline ends came to 15 bases. The CDR3: CASSLGGVGGYTF. CDR3 DNA: TGTGCCAGCAGCCTTGGAGGCGTGGGTGGCTACACCTTC.

V usage is TRBV29-1 and J usage is TRBJ2-1, with a weak D call TRBD1 (6 bases). The length of the CDR3 is 12 residues. From germline, CDR1 is SQVTM and CDR2 ANQGSEA. Trimming removed 5 bases from V and 4 bases from J, with 9 bases in between. The CDR3 DNA reads as TGCAGCGTTACCACAGGGTACAATGAGCAGTTCTTC. Its translation: CSVTTGYNEQFF.

The chain joins TRBV7-2 to TRBJ1-2; 8 bases line up with TRBD1. There are 14 residues in the CDR3. Looked up from germline, CDR1 is SGHTA and CDR2 is FQGNSA. Losses at the gene ends were 6 bases for V and 8 bases for J; bases not matched to a gene: 11. The CDR3 sequence: CASSLWTGQGGYTF. CDR3 DNA: TGTGCCAGCAGTTTATGGACAGGGCAAGGCGGCTACACCTTC.

V and J are TRBV3-1 (or the pseudogene TRBV3-2) and TRBJ2-2; 10 positions match TRBD2. This CDR3 comprises 16 residues. Per germline, CDR1 LGHDT and CDR2 YNNKEL (reference sequence). The V and J ends lost 1 base and 7 bases, in that order; junction bases with no gene match: 6. The CDR3 loop is CASSQVSGRAVGELFF. The CDR3 DNA sequence: TGTGCCAGCAGCCAAGTGAGCGGGAGGGCCGTCGGGGAGCTGTTTTTT.

The V and J genes are TRBV18 and TRBJ2-7; 10 nucleotides agree with TRBD2. From germline, CDR1 is KGHSH and CDR2 LQKENI. The CDR3 consists of 14 residues. The trim removed 5 bases at V and 5 bases at J, leaving 6 bases unmatched. The CDR3 nucleotides read TGTGCCAGCTCATCTAGCGGGGGAACCCACGAGCAGTACTTC. This gives the protein CASSSSGGTHEQYF.

V is TRBV27 and J is TRBJ1-4, with a tentative D call TRBD1 (6 bases). The CDR3 has 15 amino acids. Trimming removed 3 bases from V and 5 bases from J, with 13 bases in between. Germline V gene data show CDR1 as MNHEY and CDR2 as SMNVEV (reference sequence). The CDR3 sequence: CASSFGGQPNEKLFF. The CDR3 DNA sequence: TGTGCCAGCAGTTTCGGGGGGCAGCCCAATGAAAAACTGTTTTTT.

This sequence joins TRBV6-2 or TRBV6-3 and TRBJ2-3; 11 positions agree with TRBD2. This CDR3 comprises 16 residues. V lost 0 bases, J lost 4 bases, and 3 bases stayed unmatched. CDR1 MNHEY and CDR2 SVGEGT come from the germline V gene. CDR3 bases: TGTGCCAGCAGTTACTCGGGGACTAGCGGCCCAGATACGCAGTATTTT. It codes for CASSYSGTSGPDTQYF.

The gene calls are TRBV5-4 and TRBJ2-5; possible D gene TRBD1, 5 bases. Germline CDR1 reads SGHNT; CDR2 reads YYREEE (reference sequence). The CDR3 is 14 residues long. V lost 3 bases and J 4 bases, leaving 13 bases between the germline ends. The CDR3 reads CASSSGQTGETQYF. In DNA form, the CDR3 reads TGTGCCAGCAGCTCCGGACAAACGGGAGAGACCCAGTACTTC.